This T cell receptor beta chain was documented in a study of blood T cell repertoires in COVID-19. The trim removed 9 bases at V and 2 bases at J, leaving 14 bases unmatched. Germline loops: CDR1 SNHLY, CDR2 FYNNEI. The CDR3 has 17 amino acids. Data came from immunoSEQ multiplex PCR; TCRdb stores just in-frame clones and leaves some out. The table lists some 190,000 clones, roughly 86% of them singletons. The J gene is TRBJ1-3, the V gene TRBV2, with 9 nucleotides matching TRBD1. The TCR comes from a man in his forties or fifties with acute COVID-19. The sample consisted of PBMCs or T cells enriched from blood (not recorded which). The CDR3 sequence is CARGSRDRESTGNTIYF. The CDR3 coding sequence is TGTGCCAGGGGATCCCGGGACAGGGAATCGACTGGAAACACCATATATTTT.